Below are 30 T cell receptor beta chains sequenced from a single sample in a study of T cell changes during pregnancy in multiple sclerosis. TCRdb keeps only in-frame clones here, not all; method: immunoSEQ multiplex PCR. This sample has 50,000 or so clones, with 94% found just once. The source material was CD4+ T cells from peripheral blood mononuclear cells, sampled in the second trimester of pregnancy. These receptors all come from a female donor with multiple sclerosis, enrolled in a pregnancy study.

This sequence joins TRBV9 and TRBJ2-2, with unresolved D. The length of the CDR3 is 16 residues. V lost 0 bases, J lost 4 bases, and 13 bases lay in between. CDR1 is SGDLS, CDR2 YYNGEE, per germline. In DNA form, the CDR3 reads TGTGCCAGCAGCGTAGTGCCGACTCGAACCACCGGGGAGCTGTTTTTT. It translates to CASSVVPTRTTGELFF.

This chain joins TRBV6-5 and TRBJ2-2; the match to TRBD1 covers 7 bases. The length of the CDR3 is 14 residues. V lost 7 bases, J lost 4 bases, and 6 bases stayed unmatched. Germline V CDR1 and CDR2: MNHEY, SVGAGI. The DNA of the CDR3 is TGTGCCAGCAATCAACAGGGGATCACCGGGGAGCTGTTTTTT. As protein: CASNQQGITGELFF.

V and J are TRBV11-3 and TRBJ2-5, with TRBD1 identical over 7 bases. Germline CDR1 reads SGHNT; CDR2 reads YENEEA. CDR3 size: 15 residues. Losses at the gene ends were 4 bases for V and 1 base for J; bases not matched to a gene: 6. As DNA, the CDR3 is TGTGCCAGCAGCTCTGGGGCAGGGGGCCAAGAGACCCAGTACTTC. It encodes CASSSGAGGQETQYF.

This clone was counted only a few times. This sequence joins TRBV4-3 and TRBJ1-3, with 11 bases aligning to TRBD1. Germline CDR1 and CDR2: LGHNA and YSLEER. V shed 4 bases and J 4 bases; nucleotides not matched to a gene: 3. The CDR3 runs 15 residues. CDR3 protein: CASSRGQGAGNTIYF. The CDR3 region has the DNA TGCGCCAGCAGCCGAGGACAGGGGGCCGGAAACACCATATATTTT.

This clone has a single count. The chain links TRBV4-3 to TRBJ2-7; D is unclear. Germline V CDR1 and CDR2: LGHNA, YSLEER. V was trimmed by 4 bases and J by 0 bases, leaving 16 bases between them. There are 16 residues in the CDR3. The CDR3 loop is CASSPRPGFTSYEQYF. The CDR3 coding sequence is TGCGCCAGCAGCCCACGTCCCGGGTTCACCTCCTACGAGCAGTACTTC.

The chain combines TRBV6-6 with TRBJ2-2; D is possibly TRBD2 (5 bases). This CDR3 contains 16 residues. CDR1 is MNHNY and CDR2 is SVGAGI in the germline V gene (reference sequence). Trimming stripped 6 bases from V and 1 base from J, with 15 bases between. DNA for the CDR3: TGTGCCAGCAGCAATCTGGGGAGTCGGAACACCGGGGAGCTGTTTTTT. It specifies CASSNLGSRNTGELFF.

The chain employs TRBV7-2 and TRBJ2-1; 7 nucleotides line up with TRBD1. The CDR3 spans 14 residues. The V gene end was trimmed by 3 bases and the J gene end by 3 bases; junction bases not matched to a gene: 2. The germline V gene has CDR1 SGHTA and CDR2 FQGNSA. The CDR3 sequence: CASSFGTDYNEQFF. The CDR3, as DNA: TGTGCCAGCAGCTTCGGGACAGACTACAATGAGCAGTTCTTC.

This clone was detected once. The V call is TRBV2, the J call TRBJ2-6, with D possibly matching TRBD2 (5 bases). The CDR3 is 17 residues long. The ends were cut back, 3 bases at V and 2 bases at J, with 14 bases in the middle. In germline, CDR1 is SNHLY, CDR2 FYNNEI. CDR3 coding DNA: TGTGCCAGCAGTGAGATCGGCGGGTTGGCTGGGGCCAACGTCCTGACTTTC. Translating it yields CASSEIGGLAGANVLTF.

As DNA, the CDR3 is TGTGCCAGCAGTGATTATAGGACAGGATATAATTCACCCCTCCACTTT. It yields the protein CASSDYRTGYNSPLHF. The chain employs TRBV25-1 and TRBJ1-6; 7 nucleotides agree with TRBD1. V shed 3 bases and J 4 bases; nucleotides not matched to a gene: 6. The CDR3 runs 16 residues. Germline CDR1 and CDR2: MGHDK and SYGVNS. The variable domain in full, completed from reference TRBV25-1 and TRBJ1-6, reads EADIYQTPRYLVIGTGKKITLECSQTMGHDKMYWYQQDPGMELHLIHYSYGVNSTEKGDLSSESTVSRIRTEHFPLTLESARPSHTSQYLCASSDYRTGYNSPLHFGNGTRLTVT.

J is TRBJ1-1 and V is TRBV7-9; the D is unclear. The CDR3 has 15 amino acids. V lost 5 bases to trimming and J lost 1 base, with 14 bases between them. Germline V gives CDR1 SEHNR, CDR2 FQNEAQ (reference sequence). The CDR3 bases are TGTGCCAGCAGCCCCCCCGCAGGTAGGAACACTGAAGCTTTCTTT. This translates into CASSPPAGRNTEAFF.

Remarks on this clone: Different DNA sequences within this sample yield the same CDR3. This chain connects TRBV5-4 to TRBJ2-2, with 10 bases matching TRBD2. Germline loops: CDR1 SGHNT, CDR2 YYREEE (reference sequence). The CDR3 spans 17 residues. The V segment lost 0 bases and the J segment 0 bases; nucleotides outside the gene matches: 2. The CDR3 DNA follows: TGTGCCAGCAGCTTGGTCCTAGCGGGGGCGAACACCGGGGAGCTGTTTTTT. Amino acids: CASSLVLAGANTGELFF.

This chain joins TRBV6-1 and TRBJ2-5, with a possible D match to TRBD2 (5 bases). CDR3 length equals 15 residues. Germline CDR1 and CDR2: MNHNS and SASEGT. V lost 5 bases, J lost 3 bases, and 16 bases lay in between. CDR3 region: CASSTSSLAEETQYF. The CDR3 DNA reads as TGTGCCAGCAGTACAAGCAGCCTAGCCGAAGAGACCCAGTACTTC.

This rearrangement joins TRBV5-1 to TRBJ2-7, with TRBD1 matching 8 bases. Germline trimming cut 4 bases from V and 3 bases from J; bases unmatched to any gene: 12. The CDR3 has 16 amino acids. Germline CDR1 and CDR2: SGHRS and YFSETQ. Here the CDR3 DNA reads TGCGCCAGCAGCCGGGGATGGGGACAGGATCGCTACGAGCAGTACTTC. Translation: CASSRGWGQDRYEQYF.

The chain couples TRBV30 to TRBJ2-3; no clear D gene. V was cut by 5 bases and J by 1 base, with 19 bases left in between. This CDR3 comprises 16 residues. Per germline, CDR1 GTSNPN and CDR2 SVGIG (reference sequence). CDR3 region: CAWVPLALIGTDTQYF. CDR3 nucleotide sequence: TGTGCCTGGGTACCTTTGGCATTGATTGGCACAGATACGCAGTATTTT.

The chain uses TRBV6-6 and TRBJ1-2; 7 bases are a match to TRBD1. The CDR3 length is 14 residues. With 6 bases clipped from V and 3 bases from J, the junction kept 7 bases outside the gene matches. Germline lookup yields CDR1 MNHNY and CDR2 SVGAGI (reference sequence). CDR3 nucleotide sequence: TGTGCCAGCAGCCCAGGGACAGCCCACTATGGCTACACCTTC. This sequence encodes CASSPGTAHYGYTF.

The J gene is TRBJ2-2, the V gene TRBV30, with D possibly matching TRBD1 (7 bases). The CDR3 extends over 12 amino acids. The germline CDR1 and CDR2 sequences are GTSNPN and SVGIG (reference sequence). V was clipped by 8 bases and J by 4 bases, with 11 bases between them. The CDR3 region is CAGGGSTGELFF. The CDR3 coding sequence is TGTGCCGGAGGGGGCAGCACCGGGGAGCTGTTTTTT.

This clone was found once. The chain joins TRBV7-2 to TRBJ1-6; possibly TRBD1 for D (6 bases). Trimming pared 6 bases from V and 6 bases from J, leaving 15 bases between. Germline CDR1 and CDR2: SGHTA and FQGNSA. This CDR3 is 15 amino acids long. The CDR3 is CASSGGRAPNSPLHF. Written as DNA, the CDR3 is TGTGCCAGCAGTGGGGGCCGGGCCCCTAATTCACCCCTCCACTTT. Complete variable domain (other parts from reference TRBV7-2 and TRBJ1-6): GAGVSQSPSNKVTEKGKDVELRCDPISGHTALYWYRQSLGQGLEFLIYFQGNSAPDKSGLPSDRFSAERTGGSVSTLTIQRTQQEDSAVYLCASSGGRAPNSPLHFGNGTRLTVT.

V usage is TRBV5-6 and J usage is TRBJ1-1, with D maybe TRBD1 (6 bases). The CDR3 sequence is 14 residues long. Trimming removed 5 bases at V and 5 bases at J, with 16 bases between. The germline V gene encodes CDR1 SGHDT and CDR2 YYEEEE. Here the CDR3 reads CASRGRDKRTEAFF. CDR3 bases: TGTGCCAGCAGGGGTAGGGACAAACGGACTGAAGCTTTCTTT.

This chain links TRBV18 with TRBJ2-2; TRBD1 matches at 10 bases. V shed 4 bases, J shed 4 bases, and the junction held 6 bases outside the gene matches. CDR1 KGHSH and CDR2 LQKENI come from the germline V gene. The CDR3 has 16 residues. The CDR3 is CASSLGQGVTTGELFF. The DNA for the CDR3 is TGTGCCAGCTCACTTGGACAGGGGGTAACCACCGGGGAGCTGTTTTTT.

This sequence joins TRBV7-3 and TRBJ2-3, with a weak D call TRBD2 (5 bases). CDR1 is SGHTA and CDR2 is FQGTGA in the germline V gene. V was trimmed by 2 bases and J by 2 bases, leaving 14 bases between them. The CDR3 runs to 16 residues. The CDR3 here is CASSLFGLAATDTQYF. The CDR3, as DNA: TGTGCCAGCAGCTTATTTGGCCTAGCAGCCACAGATACGCAGTATTTT.

This chain uses TRBV7-3 with TRBJ1-1; TRBD1 matches at 8 bases. V shed 1 base, J shed 3 bases, and the junction held 7 bases outside the gene matches. CDR1 SGHTA and CDR2 FQGTGA come from the germline V gene. CDR3 length: 16 residues. CDR3 DNA sequence: TGTGCCAGCAGCTTAATTGGCGGACAGGGCGACACTGAAGCTTTCTTT. It encodes CASSLIGGQGDTEAFF.

The chain joins TRBV30 to TRBJ1-3; D gene uncertain. Trimming cost V 4 bases and J 2 bases, with 9 bases left between them. Germline assignment: CDR1 GTSNPN and CDR2 SVGIG (reference sequence). The CDR3 contains 13 residues. The CDR3 is CAWTKAAGNTIYF. CDR3 in DNA: TGTGCCTGGACGAAGGCGGCTGGAAACACCATATATTTT.

V usage is TRBV29-1 and J usage is TRBJ2-5, with a weak D call TRBD1 (5 bases). V dropped 0 bases and J dropped 1 base, with 15 bases sitting between them. The CDR3 consists of 16 residues. Germline V gene sequence: CDR1 SQVTM, CDR2 ANQGSEA. CDR3 region: CSVEDVQGGGQETQYF. CDR3 DNA sequence: TGCAGCGTTGAAGATGTGCAGGGTGGCGGCCAAGAGACCCAGTACTTC.

This clone has a single count. CDR3 nucleotide sequence: TGTGCCAGCAGCGCCCCCGGGTTCCGGACAGATACGCAGTATTTT. This codes for CASSAPGFRTDTQYF. The J gene is TRBJ2-3, the V gene TRBV7-3; the D is unclear. Trimming removed 5 bases from V and 3 bases from J, with 15 bases in between. The CDR3 sequence is 15 residues long. The germline V gene has CDR1 SGHTA and CDR2 FQGTGA.

J is TRBJ1-4 and V is TRBV7-9, with D maybe TRBD1 (6 bases). Germline V gene sequence: CDR1 SEHNR, CDR2 FQNEAQ (reference sequence). Trimming stripped 5 bases from V and 3 bases from J, with 16 bases between. The CDR3 is 16 amino acids. The CDR3 DNA follows: TGTGCCAGCAGCCCCATAGGGGGGGCACCTAATGAAAAACTGTTTTTT. Its protein product is CASSPIGGAPNEKLFF.

The chain employs TRBV19 and TRBJ2-2; 12 positions match TRBD2. This CDR3 spans 15 amino acids. Germline assignment: CDR1 LNHDA and CDR2 SQIVND (reference sequence). Germline trimming cut 10 bases from V and 6 bases from J; bases unmatched to any gene: 9. CDR3 amino acids: CATARLAGAPGELFF. CDR3 nucleotides: TGTGCCACCGCCCGACTAGCGGGGGCCCCCGGGGAGCTGTTTTTT.

The chain employs TRBV5-1 and TRBJ1-2; 12 bases align to TRBD1. CDR3 length equals 13 residues. V lost 2 bases, J lost 8 bases, and 1 base stayed unmatched. Germline lookup yields CDR1 SGHRS and CDR2 YFSETQ. The CDR3 is CASSLGTGGGYTF. Here the CDR3 DNA reads TGCGCCAGCAGCTTAGGGACAGGGGGCGGCTACACCTTC.

The J gene is TRBJ2-3, the V gene TRBV9; weak D call: TRBD2 (6 bases). V lost 4 bases, J lost 2 bases, and 14 bases lay in between. The CDR3 is 15 amino acids. The V gene's germline CDR1 is SGDLS and CDR2 YYNGEE. This chain's CDR3 is CASSLGGAFTDTQYF. The CDR3 bases are TGTGCCAGCAGCCTCGGCGGGGCCTTCACAGATACGCAGTATTTT.

The chain carries TRBV2 and TRBJ2-5; the D is unclear. This CDR3 is built from 11 residues. Germline-derived CDR1 and CDR2 are SNHLY and FYNNEI. V shed 6 bases and J shed 3 bases, with 5 bases lying between them. CDR3 protein: CASRAEETQYF. CDR3 in DNA: TGTGCCAGCAGGGCTGAAGAGACCCAGTACTTC.

The chain carries TRBV25-1 and TRBJ1-1; D perhaps matches TRBD1 (5 bases). V gave up 6 bases and J gave up 3 bases, with 8 bases separating them. Germline CDR1 is MGHDK and CDR2 is SYGVNS. The CDR3 covers 12 residues. CDR3 sequence (DNA): TGTGCCAGCAGGGGCAGGGACACTGAAGCTTTCTTT. It specifies CASRGRDTEAFF. The full variable domain, its missing parts supplied by reference TRBV25-1 and TRBJ1-1, is EADIYQTPRYLVIGTGKKITLECSQTMGHDKMYWYQQDPGMELHLIHYSYGVNSTEKGDLSSESTVSRIRTEHFPLTLESARPSHTSQYLCASRGRDTEAFFGQGTRLTVV.